This T cell receptor (beta chain) was captured by sequencing in a study of T cell repertoires in cytomegalovirus infection. Study context: CMV infection plus the matching HLA type was flagged by public TCR beta signatures.

Only one count was recorded for this clonotype. What it binds is unknown. After removal of 5 bases from V and 3 bases from J, the junction contained 11 bases not matched to a gene. The CDR3 spans 17 residues. Germline V gives CDR1 SEHNR, CDR2 FQNEAQ (reference sequence). TCRdb processed the reads anew with MiXCR; each CDR3 protein has one entry. The sample lists approximately 470,000 distinct CDR3 sequences; 40% to 50% were seen once. Study-level findings and limits: Across the ex vivo response, the dominant clonotypes were HLA-C-restricted CMV-specific TCR beta clonotypes.

The starting material was cultured PBMCs, obtained from culture after CMV antigen stimulation. The sequence was obtained from a human donor in good health (CMV status not recorded). Some clones in this sample may be carry-over from other donors' samples. This chain connects TRBV7-9 to TRBJ2-7, with 12 bases identical to TRBD2. CDR3 sequence: CASSPLTLTSGGYEQYF. In DNA form, the CDR3 reads TGTGCCAGCAGCCCACTAACTCTGACTAGCGGGGGCTACGAGCAGTACTTC.